Presented here are 25 T cell receptor beta chains from one specimen sequenced in a study of T cells after yellow fever vaccination. Each CDR3 protein gets one entry after TCRdb re-called the 5' RACE reads with MiXCR. The sample consists of around 320,000 distinct CDR3 sequences, over 8.5% of them appearing once. Sequencing used CD4+ T cells sorted from PBMCs, obtained 45 days after the yellow fever booster vaccination. Source of these receptors: a man between 18 and 35 years old who received the YFV17D yellow fever vaccine.

This clonotype has a count of ten or more. The chain joins TRBV6-2 or TRBV6-3 to TRBJ2-7, with D possibly being TRBD2 (6 bases). The V gene's germline CDR1 is MNHEY and CDR2 SVGEGT. The CDR3 covers 13 residues. The ends were cut back, 7 bases at V and 5 bases at J, with 15 bases in the middle. The DNA for the CDR3 is TGTGCCAGCATGTGGGCGGCGGGGAACGAGCAGTACTTC. As protein: CASMWAAGNEQYF.

This clonotype turned up a few times. The rearrangement joins TRBV10-3 to TRBJ2-7, with D tentatively TRBD1 (5 bases). The length of the CDR3 is 13 residues. Trimming left V 4 bases short and J 0 bases short, with 7 bases between. Germline loops: CDR1 ENHRY, CDR2 SYGVKD. For the CDR3, the DNA is TGTGCCATCAGTGCGGACACCTCCTACGAGCAGTACTTC. It encodes CAISADTSYEQYF.

The chain links TRBV19 to TRBJ1-4; D perhaps matches TRBD1 (5 bases). The CDR3 length is 15 residues. The V end was cut by 6 bases, the J end by 4 bases, with 15 bases between. Germline loops: CDR1 LNHDA, CDR2 SQIVND (reference sequence). CDR3 coding DNA: TGTGCCAGTAGGCCGCCGGGACGGTTTAATGAAAAACTGTTTTTT. The encoded protein is CASRPPGRFNEKLFF.

There are a few counts of this clonotype. The CDR3 here is CASSGGVHNEQFF. CDR3 nucleotides: TGCGCCAGCAGCGGGGGCGTCCACAATGAGCAGTTCTTC. V gene TRBV5-1 combines with J gene TRBJ2-1; perhaps TRBD1 as D (6 bases). From germline, CDR1 is SGHRS and CDR2 YFSETQ. V was pared by 4 bases and J by 5 bases, with 10 bases between. The length of the CDR3 is 13 residues.

The chain uses TRBV3-1 and TRBJ1-1; D unclear. CDR3 length: 14 amino acids. CDR1 is LGHDT and CDR2 is YNNKEL in the germline V gene (reference sequence). Trimming stripped 2 bases from V and 1 base from J, with 8 bases between. The CDR3 DNA is TGTGCCAGCAGCCAACATGGCAAGAACACTGAAGCTTTCTTT. This translates into CASSQHGKNTEAFF.

This clonotype was counted a few times. J is TRBJ2-3 and V is TRBV10-3; D gene ambiguous. The germline gives CDR1 ENHRY, CDR2 SYGVKD. V was trimmed by 5 bases and J by 5 bases, leaving 8 bases between them. The CDR3 covers 12 residues. CDR3 protein: CAISPRQDTQYF. DNA for the CDR3: TGTGCCATCAGTCCGCGCCAAGATACGCAGTATTTT.

This clonotype was recorded a few times. The J gene is TRBJ2-5, the V gene TRBV10-1; maybe TRBD2 (6 bases). The CDR3 consists of 14 residues. Trimming left V 0 bases short and J 5 bases short, with 10 bases between. The germline V gene encodes CDR1 WNHNN and CDR2 SYGVQD (reference sequence). For the CDR3, the DNA is TGCGCCAGCAGTGAGTCAGGAGGGATGGAGACCCAGTACTTC. Protein sequence: CASSESGGMETQYF.

This sequence joins TRBV19 and TRBJ2-5; TRBD1 aligns across 7 bases. V was clipped by 5 bases and J by 4 bases; unmatched bases: 4. The CDR3 extends over 13 amino acids. Germline loops: CDR1 LNHDA, CDR2 SQIVND (reference sequence). The CDR3 is CASSFYRGETQYF. In nucleotides, the CDR3 is TGTGCCAGTAGTTTCTACAGGGGAGAGACCCAGTACTTC.

This clonotype was observed at least ten times. V gene TRBV7-2 combines with J gene TRBJ2-5, with no clear D. The germline V and J ends were trimmed by 8 bases and 4 bases, with 8 bases remaining between them. Germline V CDR1 and CDR2: SGHTA, FQGNSA. This CDR3 comprises 11 residues. In nucleotides, the CDR3 is TGTGCCAGCTCAGTAGGAGAGACCCAGTACTTC. It yields the protein CASSVGETQYF.

This clonotype was observed a few times. The J gene is TRBJ2-4, the V gene TRBV6-5, with a weak D call TRBD2 (5 bases). The CDR3 is made up of 16 amino acids. Germline V gene sequence: CDR1 MNHEY, CDR2 SVGAGI. V lost 2 bases and J 0 bases, leaving 11 bases between the germline ends. CDR3 sequence: CASSYAPRGAKNIQYF. In nucleotides, the CDR3 is TGTGCCAGCAGTTACGCGCCACGGGGAGCCAAAAACATTCAGTACTTC.

V usage is TRBV10-3 and J usage is TRBJ1-1; D is ambiguous. Germline V CDR1 and CDR2: ENHRY, SYGVKD. Trimming pared 3 bases from V and 1 base from J, leaving 9 bases between. The CDR3 has 14 amino acids. The CDR3: CAISERTPNTEAFF. CDR3 in DNA: TGTGCCATCAGTGAAAGAACCCCGAACACTGAAGCTTTCTTT.

This clonotype has more than one count but fewer than ten. The DNA of the CDR3 is TGTGCCAGCAGCCGACTGGAGGGTAACTATGGCTACACCTTC. It codes for CASSRLEGNYGYTF. This chain connects TRBV6-2 or TRBV6-3 to TRBJ1-2; D gene uncertain. The CDR3 spans 14 residues. V lost 6 bases, J lost 1 base, and 12 bases lay in between. Germline V gives CDR1 MNHEY, CDR2 SVGEGT.

This sequence joins TRBV4-1 and TRBJ2-5; no firm D call. Germline CDR1 and CDR2: MGHRA and YSYEKL. CDR3 length: 17 residues. V lost 2 bases to trimming and J lost 3 bases, with 19 bases between them. The CDR3 protein is CASSQLYRLRTKETQYF. CDR3 in DNA: TGCGCCAGCAGCCAATTGTATAGGCTACGGACGAAAGAGACCCAGTACTTC.

In this sample, this clonotype turned up a few times. The genes are TRBV7-2 and TRBJ2-1; TRBD2 might be the D (5 bases). This CDR3 is built from 15 residues. The germline V gene has CDR1 SGHTA and CDR2 FQGNSA. With 3 bases removed from V and 7 bases from J, the gap between germline ends came to 16 bases. The CDR3 DNA is TGTGCCAGCAGCTTGGACTCGGGCAGGCGGAATGAGCAGTTCTTC. Amino acid sequence: CASSLDSGRRNEQFF.

The rearrangement links TRBV11-2 to TRBJ2-5, with TRBD2 matching over 8 bases. Unmatched junction bases numbered 6, after V lost 2 bases and J lost 4 bases. CDR1 SGHAT and CDR2 FQNNGV come from the germline V gene. The CDR3 has 15 amino acids. For the CDR3, the DNA is TGTGCCAGCAGCTTACTCCGGGGGGGCCGAGAGACCCAGTACTTC. It is translated as CASSLLRGGRETQYF.

This clonotype was observed a handful of times. V gene TRBV7-3 combines with J gene TRBJ2-5; D gene uncertain. Deletions cut 3 bases from V and 7 bases from J, with 12 bases between. Germline V gene data show CDR1 as SGHTA and CDR2 as FQGTGA. The CDR3 spans 13 residues. CDR3 DNA sequence: TGTGCCAGCAGCTTTAGGATCCCAGCGACCCAGTACTTC. Translated: CASSFRIPATQYF.

The chain combines TRBV7-9 with TRBJ2-5, with D tentatively TRBD1 (6 bases). Trimming left V 7 bases short and J 4 bases short, with 16 bases between. The germline CDR1 and CDR2 sequences are SEHNR and FQNEAQ (reference sequence). The CDR3 covers 14 residues. The CDR3 sequence: CASTAGVMPETQYF. Written as DNA, the CDR3 is TGTGCCAGCACTGCAGGGGTCATGCCAGAGACCCAGTACTTC.

This rearrangement joins TRBV6-5 to TRBJ1-2, with D hard to call. Germline CDR1 and CDR2: MNHEY and SVGAGI. The CDR3 contains 13 residues. V was clipped by 2 bases and J by 4 bases, with 8 bases between them. The CDR3 sequence is CASSYGQAYGYTF. CDR3 coding DNA: TGTGCCAGCAGTTACGGGCAGGCCTATGGCTACACCTTC.

This chain joins TRBV3-1 and TRBJ2-3; perhaps TRBD2 as D (6 bases). V lost 0 bases, J lost 10 bases, and 17 bases lay in between. The CDR3 spans 15 residues. Germline V lookup: CDR1 LGHDT, CDR2 YNNKEL (reference sequence). The CDR3 region is CASSQDGAGTRSQYF. The CDR3, as DNA: TGTGCCAGCAGCCAAGATGGGGCGGGGACGAGATCGCAGTATTTT.

The rearrangement joins TRBV3-1 to TRBJ1-2, with D uncertain. CDR3 length: 14 amino acids. V was shortened by 1 base and J by 8 bases, with 14 bases between the two germline ends. In germline, CDR1 is LGHDT, CDR2 YNNKEL (reference sequence). As DNA, the CDR3 is TGTGCCAGCAGCCAAGGTTTTCGGGGTTCGGGCTACACCTTC. Residues: CASSQGFRGSGYTF.

This clonotype came up a few times. The chain recombines TRBV28 with TRBJ2-1; TRBD1 matches 10 bases. CDR1 is MDHEN and CDR2 is SYDVKM in the germline V gene. V shed 7 bases and J 7 bases; nucleotides not matched to a gene: 10. The CDR3 runs to 15 residues. The CDR3 DNA reads TGTGCCAGCACCCCTAGGACAGGGGGGAGGAATGAGCAGTTCTTC. It translates to CASTPRTGGRNEQFF. Combining the CDR3 with reference TRBV28 and TRBJ2-1 gives the whole variable domain DVKVTQSSRYLVKRTGEKVFLECVQDMDHENMFWYRQDPGLGLRLIYFSYDVKMKEKGDIPEGYSVSREKKERFSLILESASTNQTSMYLCASTPRTGGRNEQFFGPGTRLTVL.

The chain recombines TRBV29-1 with TRBJ1-2; 7 bases align to TRBD1. The CDR3 loop spans 14 amino acids. The germline V gene has CDR1 SQVTM and CDR2 ANQGSEA. Trimming at V came to 6 bases and at J to 2 bases, leaving 9 bases not matched to a gene. The CDR3 reads CSVHKGQQNYGYTF. The DNA for the CDR3 is TGCAGCGTGCATAAGGGACAGCAAAACTATGGCTACACCTTC. Combining the CDR3 with reference TRBV29-1 and TRBJ1-2 gives the whole variable domain SAVISQKPSRDICQRGTSLTIQCQVDSQVTMMFWYRQQPGQSLTLIATANQGSEATYESGFVIDKFPISRPNLTFSTLTVSNMSPEDSSIYLCSVHKGQQNYGYTFGSGTRLTVV.

This clonotype was found a few times. The chain has TRBV6-5 and TRBJ1-1, with D hard to call. CDR3 size: 12 residues. The V and J ends lost 2 bases and 9 bases respectively, with 10 bases between them. Germline CDR1 reads MNHEY; CDR2 reads SVGAGI. CDR3 sequence reads: CASSYEAGKAFF. CDR3 nucleotide sequence: TGTGCCAGCAGTTACGAGGCAGGAAAAGCTTTCTTT.

The genes are TRBV18 and TRBJ2-7; no firm D call. The CDR3 is 14 amino acids. Germline lookup yields CDR1 KGHSH and CDR2 LQKENI. V was pared by 4 bases and J by 2 bases, with 12 bases between. CDR3 loop: CASSLRFPPYEQYF. CDR3 sequence (DNA): TGTGCCAGCTCACTGCGGTTCCCCCCCTACGAGCAGTACTTC.

The rearrangement joins TRBV11-2 to TRBJ2-1; TRBD2 matches 15 bases. This CDR3 region has 15 residues. Unmatched junction bases numbered 2, after V lost 1 base and J lost 10 bases. The V gene's germline CDR1 is SGHAT and CDR2 FQNNGV. Here the CDR3 reads CASSLGTSGGAEQFF. The CDR3 DNA follows: TGTGCCAGCAGCTTAGGGACTAGCGGGGGGGCCGAGCAGTTCTTC.